Listed below are T cell receptor beta chains from one sample, sequenced in a study of glioma-infiltrating T cells after dendritic cell vaccination. Using immunoSEQ multiplex PCR, the repertoire was profiled, and TCRdb retains in-frame clones only, with some absent. The repertoire holds around 78,000 clones, with 85% as singletons. The sequencing used blood, collected after dendritic cell vaccination. These receptors came from a human donor with glioblastoma. The CDR3 runs from the conserved cysteine through the conserved F or W. A D gene is named only where the DNA matches it firmly. Only some rows state a clone size, as once, few, many or a class for expanded clones.

size: NA; J: TRBJ1-1; V: TRBV7-9; D: NA; CDR3: CASSSSGWTKAFF; DNA: TGTGCCAGCAGCTCAAGCGGATGGACGAAAGCTTTCTTT
size: NA; J: TRBJ1-1; V: TRBV7-2; D: NA; CDR3: CASSVAGTNMNTEAFF; DNA: TGTGCCAGCAGCGTAGCCGGGACAAACATGAACACTGAAGCTTTCTTT
size: NA; J: TRBJ2-3; V: TRBV28; D: TRBD1; CDR3: CASRSGSGQDTDTQYF; DNA: TGTGCCAGCAGATCTGGGAGCGGACAGGACACAGATACGCAGTATTTT
size: NA; J: TRBJ2-7; V: TRBV19; D: NA; CDR3: CASSPGRGYEQYF; DNA: TGTGCCAGTAGTCCAGGGCGGGGCTACGAGCAGTACTTC
size: NA; J: TRBJ2-1; V: TRBV5-4; D: TRBD2; CDR3: CASSLVVLAGTYNEQFF; DNA: TGTGCCAGCAGCTTGGTAGTTCTAGCGGGGACCTACAATGAGCAGTTCTTC
size: NA; J: TRBJ2-5; V: TRBV6-5; D: TRBD1; CDR3: CASSYETGKETQYF; DNA: TGTGCCAGCAGTTACGAGACAGGGAAAGAGACCCAGTACTTC
size: NA; J: TRBJ1-2; V: TRBV4-1; D: NA; CDR3: CASSPASGKGTNYGYTF; DNA: TGCGCCAGCAGCCCAGCGTCGGGTAAGGGGACTAACTATGGCTACACCTTC
size: NA; J: TRBJ1-1; V: TRBV28; D: TRBD1; CDR3: CASSPDRTEAFF; DNA: TGTGCCAGCAGCCCGGACAGGACTGAAGCTTTCTTT
size: NA; J: TRBJ1-2; V: TRBV6-4; D: NA; CDR3: CASSDDKMNGYTF; DNA: TGTGCCAGCAGTGACGACAAGATGAATGGCTACACCTTC
size: NA; J: TRBJ1-1; V: TRBV30; D: TRBD1; CDR3: CAWSTRGSDRGRLNTEAFF; DNA: TGTGCCTGGAGTACACGAGGCTCGGACAGGGGGCGACTGAACACTGAAGCTTTCTTT
size: NA; J: TRBJ2-2; V: TRBV19; D: NA; CDR3: CASSRWDTFTGELFF; DNA: TGTGCCAGTAGTCGGTGGGACACCTTCACCGGGGAGCTGTTTTTT
size: NA; J: TRBJ2-1; V: TRBV6-1; D: TRBD1; CDR3: CASRKGQEQYNEQFF; DNA: TGTGCCAGCAGAAAGGGACAGGAGCAATACAATGAGCAGTTCTTC
size: NA; J: TRBJ1-2; V: TRBV2; D: NA; CDR3: CASPFQLGSYYGYTF; DNA: TGTGCCAGCCCCTTCCAGCTAGGGAGTTACTATGGCTACACCTTC
size: NA; J: TRBJ2-5; V: TRBV7-2; D: TRBD2; CDR3: CASSHLLAGAQETQYF; DNA: TGTGCCAGCAGTCACCTTCTAGCGGGGGCCCAAGAGACCCAGTACTTC
size: NA; J: TRBJ1-1; V: TRBV6-4; D: TRBD1; CDR3: CASSAQSGTGKTEAFF; DNA: TGTGCCAGCAGTGCCCAATCCGGGACAGGGAAGACTGAAGCTTTCTTT
size: NA; J: TRBJ1-3; V: TRBV30; D: TRBD1; CDR3: CAWSAGTGGNTIYF; DNA: TGTGCCTGGAGTGCCGGGACAGGAGGAAACACCATATATTTT
size: NA; J: TRBJ2-1; V: TRBV19; D: NA; CDR3: CASSAGPNYNEQFF; DNA: TGTGCCAGTAGCGCGGGACCCAACTACAATGAGCAGTTCTTC
size: NA; J: TRBJ2-5; V: TRBV2; D: NA; CDR3: CASSQQGLGTQYF; DNA: TGTGCCAGCAGCCAACAGGGTTTAGGGACCCAGTACTTC
size: NA; J: TRBJ1-2; V: TRBV6-5; D: TRBD1; CDR3: CASSQDRDPNYGYTF; DNA: TGTGCCAGCAGTCAAGACAGGGATCCTAACTATGGCTACACCTTC
size: NA; J: TRBJ2-7; V: TRBV19; D: TRBD1; CDR3: CASASGQGAYEQYF; DNA: TGTGCCAGTGCTTCGGGACAGGGGGCCTACGAGCAGTACTTC
size: NA; J: TRBJ2-7; V: TRBV18; D: TRBD2; CDR3: CASSPGLGDYEQYF; DNA: TGTGCCAGCTCACCGGGACTAGGGGACTACGAGCAGTACTTC
size: NA; J: TRBJ2-1; V: TRBV4-2; D: NA; CDR3: CASSQDVGAPSSYNEQFF; DNA: TGTGCCAGCAGCCAAGATGTGGGAGCGCCCAGCTCCTACAATGAGCAGTTCTTC
size: NA; J: TRBJ1-1; V: TRBV2; D: NA; CDR3: CASSELDRNTEAFF; DNA: TGTGCCAGCAGTGAACTTGACAGAAACACTGAAGCTTTCTTT
size: NA; J: TRBJ2-7; V: TRBV4-1; D: TRBD1; CDR3: CASSQEQGANEQYF; DNA: TGCGCCAGCAGCCAAGAGCAGGGGGCCAACGAGCAGTACTTC
size: NA; J: TRBJ1-2; V: TRBV28; D: NA; CDR3: CASSSQGGGYTF; DNA: TGTGCCAGCAGTTCCCAGGGAGGTGGCTACACCTTC
size: NA; J: TRBJ2-3; V: TRBV9; D: NA; CDR3: CASTRLDGGTDTQYF; DNA: TGTGCCAGCACCCGACTAGACGGGGGCACAGATACGCAGTATTTT
size: NA; J: TRBJ1-5; V: TRBV15; D: NA; CDR3: CATSRQGRDQPQHF; DNA: TGTGCCACCAGCAGACAGGGGCGGGATCAGCCCCAGCATTTT
size: few; J: TRBJ2-5; V: TRBV28; D: NA; CDR3: CASSRLDSRRETQYF; DNA: TGTGCCAGCAGCCGACTCGACAGCCGCCGAGAGACCCAGTACTTC
size: NA; J: TRBJ1-5; V: TRBV18; D: NA; CDR3: CASSPSETGGNQPQHF; DNA: TGTGCCAGCTCACCCTCAGAGACCGGGGGCAATCAGCCCCAGCATTTT
size: once; J: TRBJ2-5; V: TRBV2; D: TRBD1; CDR3: CASSVIGAGGETQYF; DNA: TGTGCCAGCAGTGTGATTGGGGCAGGGGGAGAGACCCAGTACTTC
size: NA; J: TRBJ2-1; V: TRBV7-2; D: TRBD2; CDR3: CASKAGAWRERISYNEQFF; DNA: TGTGCCAGCAAGGCTGGGGCGTGGCGGGAGCGCATCTCCTACAATGAGCAGTTCTTC
size: few; J: TRBJ1-1; V: TRBV30; D: NA; CDR3: CACGREPRNTEAFF; DNA: TGTGCCTGTGGTCGGGAGCCAAGGAACACTGAAGCTTTCTTT
size: NA; J: TRBJ1-2; V: TRBV7-2; D: NA; CDR3: CASSLTVYGYTF; DNA: TGTGCCAGCAGCCTGACAGTCTATGGCTACACCTTC
size: NA; J: TRBJ2-2; V: TRBV6-5; D: NA; CDR3: CASTRGNTGELFF; DNA: TGTGCCAGCACCCGAGGGAACACCGGGGAGCTGTTTTTT
size: NA; J: TRBJ2-7; V: TRBV7-6; D: TRBD2; CDR3: CASSLWTSGSLDEQYF; DNA: TGTGCCAGCAGCCTCTGGACTAGCGGGAGCCTGGACGAGCAGTACTTC
size: NA; J: TRBJ2-2; V: TRBV5-1; D: TRBD1; CDR3: CASSLGQGTTGELFF; DNA: TGCGCCAGCAGCCTGGGACAGGGCACCACCGGGGAGCTGTTTTTT
size: NA; J: TRBJ2-3; V: TRBV19; D: NA; CDR3: CASRTGSQTGTDTQYF; DNA: TGTGCCAGTCGTACAGGTTCTCAGACGGGCACAGATACGCAGTATTTT
size: once; J: TRBJ2-1; V: TRBV5-6; D: TRBD2; CDR3: CASSLFGAGGAGGYEQFF; DNA: TGTGCCAGCAGCCTATTTGGGGCGGGAGGGGCGGGGGGGTATGAGCAGTTCTTC
size: NA; J: TRBJ2-2; V: TRBV6-5; D: TRBD2; CDR3: CASRGLVDTGELFF; DNA: TGTGCCAGCAGGGGACTAGTCGACACCGGGGAGCTGTTTTTT
size: NA; J: TRBJ1-1; V: TRBV29-1; D: NA; CDR3: CSSGRGRATEAFF; DNA: TGCAGCTCTGGGAGGGGACGGGCCACTGAAGCTTTCTTT
size: NA; J: TRBJ2-6; V: TRBV27; D: NA; CDR3: CACAFTSGANVLTF; DNA: TGTGCCTGCGCCTTCACCTCTGGGGCCAACGTCCTGACTTTC
size: NA; J: TRBJ2-1; V: TRBV28; D: TRBD2; CDR3: CASSLETSGRGYEQFF; DNA: TGTGCCAGCAGTTTAGAGACTAGCGGGAGAGGGTATGAGCAGTTCTTC
size: NA; J: TRBJ2-1; V: TRBV28; D: TRBD2; CDR3: CASSPTSGTSVYNEQFF; DNA: TGTGCCAGCAGTCCAACCTCCGGGACTAGCGTTTACAATGAGCAGTTCTTC
size: NA; J: TRBJ1-5; V: TRBV30; D: TRBD1; CDR3: CAWRGQSNQPQHF; DNA: TGTGCCTGGAGGGGACAGAGCAATCAGCCCCAGCATTTT
size: once; J: TRBJ2-7; V: TRBV28; D: NA; CDR3: CASIRQRRGDYEQYF; DNA: TGTGCCAGCATACGTCAGAGAAGAGGAGACTACGAGCAGTACTTC